The 18 T cell receptor beta chains given below trace back to one sample, sequenced in a study of blood T cell repertoires in COVID-19. Libraries were prepared by immunoSEQ multiplex PCR; TCRdb keeps only in-frame clonotypes and omits some of them. The sample lists under 300,000 clones, less than 90% occurring once. The sequencing input was peripheral blood. These receptors came from a woman between 25 and 40 years old with COVID-19, enrolled during active disease.

This sequence joins TRBV5-6 and TRBJ1-1, with D unresolved. In germline, CDR1 is SGHDT, CDR2 YYEEEE. CDR3 length equals 14 residues. Between the trimmed V and J ends, which lost 1 base and 1 base, there was a span of 8 bases. CDR3 sequence reads: CASSLPPRNTEAFF. The CDR3 bases are TGTGCCAGCAGCTTGCCTCCGAGGAACACTGAAGCTTTCTTT.

The V and J genes are TRBV10-3 and TRBJ1-2; TRBD1 matches 7 bases. CDR3 length: 15 residues. CDR1 is ENHRY, CDR2 SYGVKD, per germline. Losses at the gene ends were 4 bases for V and 3 bases for J; bases not matched to a gene: 8. The CDR3 loop reads CAISGRGEGDYGYTF. CDR3 bases: TGTGCCATCAGTGGCAGGGGGGAAGGAGACTATGGCTACACCTTC.

The CDR3 DNA follows: TGTGCCACCAGCAGAGGACTAGCGGGGGAGAATGAGCAGTTCTTC. Its protein is CATSRGLAGENEQFF. The genes are TRBV15 and TRBJ2-1; TRBD2 agrees at 12 bases. The CDR3 loop spans 15 amino acids. The germline gives CDR1 LNHNV, CDR2 YYDKDF (reference sequence). V lost 1 base to trimming and J lost 7 bases; unmatched junction nucleotides: 2.

The V and J genes are TRBV11-2 and TRBJ1-2; D is unclear. This CDR3 comprises 14 residues. Per the germline V gene, CDR1 is SGHAT and CDR2 is FQNNGV. Trimming took off 5 bases at V and 3 bases at J, with 13 bases between the two ends. The CDR3 sequence: CASSHYIMDYGYTF. CDR3 DNA: TGTGCCAGCAGCCACTACATCATGGACTATGGCTACACCTTC.

The J gene is TRBJ2-7, the V gene TRBV7-2; no clear D. The CDR3 contains 14 residues. The germline CDR1 and CDR2 sequences are SGHTA and FQGNSA. Trimming shortened V by 1 base and J by 5 bases, and 12 bases separated the two germline ends. The CDR3 region is CASSLDFAADEQYF. The CDR3 DNA sequence: TGTGCCAGCAGCTTAGATTTTGCCGCGGACGAGCAGTACTTC.

This clone was recorded once. This sequence joins TRBV27 and TRBJ1-2; TRBD1 might be the D (5 bases). CDR3 length: 17 residues. From germline, CDR1 is MNHEY and CDR2 SMNVEV (reference sequence). V shed 8 bases and J shed 0 bases, with 22 bases lying between them. The CDR3, as DNA: TGTGCCAGCGCTAAAGTCCAGGGAAGGAGTGCTAACTATGGCTACACCTTC. Its protein product is CASAKVQGRSANYGYTF.

V usage is TRBV11-2 and J usage is TRBJ2-7, with TRBD2 matching over 8 bases. This CDR3 comprises 13 residues. The germline V gene has CDR1 SGHAT and CDR2 FQNNGV. V lost 5 bases and J lost 7; bases outside the gene matches: 7. This CDR3 is CASSLWTSQEQYF. Here the CDR3 DNA reads TGTGCCAGCAGCCTGTGGACTAGCCAGGAGCAGTACTTC.

The V gene is TRBV7-9, the J gene TRBJ2-1; a weak D match, TRBD2 (5 bases). This CDR3 region has 16 residues. The V end was cut by 5 bases, the J end by 1 base, with 15 bases between. CDR1 SEHNR and CDR2 FQNEAQ come from the germline V gene (reference sequence). The CDR3 nucleotides are TGTGCCAGCAGCCCCCCAAGAGGGAGTTCCTACAATGAGCAGTTCTTC. Amino acids: CASSPPRGSSYNEQFF.

V usage is TRBV2 and J usage is TRBJ2-7; D uncertain. Deletions cut 5 bases from V and 1 base from J, with 6 bases between. Germline V CDR1 and CDR2: SNHLY, FYNNEI. The CDR3 loop spans 12 amino acids. CDR3 in DNA: TGTGCCAGCAGTACACAGTCCTACGAGCAGTACTTC. Amino acid sequence: CASSTQSYEQYF.

Here the CDR3 DNA reads TGTGCCAGCAGCTTCAACTTGAATGAGCAGTTCTTC. It is translated as CASSFNLNEQFF. The genes are TRBV7-9 and TRBJ2-1; D not resolved. V shed 3 bases and J shed 7 bases, with 7 bases lying between them. This CDR3 is built from 12 residues. Germline V gene lookup returns CDR1 SEHNR and CDR2 FQNEAQ (reference sequence).

The chain links TRBV27 to TRBJ1-6; D uncertain. This CDR3 is 13 amino acids long. CDR1 is MNHEY and CDR2 is SMNVEV in the germline V gene (reference sequence). V was clipped by 5 bases and J by 11 bases, with 13 bases between them. Here the CDR3 DNA reads TGTGCCAGCAGTGTAGCGGAAGGTACACCCCTCCACTTT. It yields the protein CASSVAEGTPLHF.

J is TRBJ2-7 and V is TRBV24-1; D is perhaps TRBD2 (5 bases). The V and J ends lost 4 bases and 6 bases respectively, with 12 bases between them. This CDR3 region has 13 residues. Looked up from germline, CDR1 is KGHDR and CDR2 is SFDVKD. The CDR3: CATSDGNLAEQYF. The CDR3 nucleotides are TGTGCCACCAGTGACGGGAATCTAGCCGAGCAGTACTTC.

This clone came up once. The V call is TRBV6-6, the J call TRBJ1-2; 9 bases fit TRBD1. This CDR3 comprises 16 residues. CDR1 is MNHNY and CDR2 is SVGAGI in the germline V gene (reference sequence). After removal of 5 bases from V and 4 bases from J, the junction contained 11 bases not matched to a gene. Here the CDR3 reads CASSRRSGTGIYGYTF. CDR3 nucleotide sequence: TGTGCCAGCAGTCGACGCTCCGGGACAGGGATCTATGGCTACACCTTC.

The rearrangement uses TRBV3-1 (or the pseudogene TRBV3-2) and TRBJ2-3, with 8 bases fitting TRBD2. Germline lookup yields CDR1 LGHDT and CDR2 YNNKEL (reference sequence). V was clipped by 4 bases and J by 14 bases; unmatched bases: 11. The CDR3 extends over 13 amino acids. Written as DNA, the CDR3 is TGTGCCAGCAGCCCTCCTCTGGGGACTAGTATGTATTTT. Translation gives CASSPPLGTSMYF.

This sequence joins TRBV2 and TRBJ1-2, with 10 positions matching TRBD1. This CDR3 has 15 amino acids. With V trimmed by 6 bases and J by 5 bases, 9 bases remained unmatched. The germline CDR1 and CDR2 sequences are SNHLY and FYNNEI. CDR3 bases: TGTGCCAGCAGAGAACCGGGACAGGGGTTTTATGGCTACACCTTC. Protein sequence: CASREPGQGFYGYTF.

This chain uses TRBV2 with TRBJ2-5, with no clear D. V lost 6 bases, J lost 2 bases, and 10 bases lay in between. This CDR3 is built from 13 residues. Germline V CDR1 and CDR2: SNHLY, FYNNEI. CDR3 sequence reads: CASSRDIQETQYF. DNA of the CDR3: TGTGCCAGCAGCCGAGATATACAAGAGACCCAGTACTTC.

The rearrangement uses TRBV28 and TRBJ1-1; TRBD1 agrees at 7 bases. J was trimmed by 6 bases and V by 6 bases; bases with no gene match: 7. Germline lookup yields CDR1 MDHEN and CDR2 SYDVKM. This CDR3 has 13 residues. The CDR3 coding sequence is TGTGCCAGCAGACCCCGACAGGGACCTGAAGCTTTCTTT. Amino acid sequence: CASRPRQGPEAFF.

This clone was seen a few times. V gene TRBV7-9 combines with J gene TRBJ2-1, with 7 bases aligning to TRBD1. Germline CDR1 reads SEHNR; CDR2 reads FQNEAQ (reference sequence). This CDR3 spans 10 amino acids. The V segment lost 8 bases and the J segment 16 bases; nucleotides outside the gene matches: 8. DNA for the CDR3: TGTGCCAGCGAAACAGGGGCATTTTTCTTC. This gives the protein CASETGAFFF.